This record concerns one TCR beta chain sequence. The antigen is not known. Clones were sequenced by immunoSEQ multiplex PCR, and TCRdb holds only the in-frame ones, with some missing. The profile shows 60,000 to 70,000 clones, 83% of them singletons. This specimen comes from a study of a mutant IDH1 vaccine in newly diagnosed glioma. Study as a whole: In some groups vaccination began 4-6 weeks post-radiotherapy; others received it with temozolomide.

Time point indicated: week 47, end of study. Vaccinated patients received 300 ug of mutant IDH1 20-mer peptide per dose, with topical imiquimod. Donors' newly diagnosed IDH1-mutant WHO grade 3 or 4 astrocytomas lacked nuclear ATRX. The CDR3 extends over 13 amino acids. Looked up from germline, CDR1 is SGHKS and CDR2 is YYEKEE (reference sequence). V lost 3 bases, J lost 1 base, and 7 bases lay in between. This clonotype was obtained from a man aged 30 to 45 with glioma. The sample consisted of PBMCs, taken from a glioma patient whose treatment included an IDH1 peptide vaccine. The rearrangement links TRBV5-5 to TRBJ1-2; D gene uncertain. In DNA, the CDR3 is TGTGCCAGCAGCTCACTTTATAACTATGGCTACACCTTC. Translation: CASSSLYNYGYTF.